The entry below describes one TCR beta chain. Its antigen is as yet unknown. PCR employed 60 Vbeta and 13 Jbeta primers. Assay used: immunoSEQ multiplex PCR; TCRdb lists only in-frame clones, some missing. The listing contains some 150,000 clones. This specimen belongs to a study of cytomegalovirus exposure and HLA in healthy donors. For the study at large: Within the Caucasian-associated ancestry cluster were around 81% of the roughly 400 genotyped donors.

Study conclusions and caveats: CMV antigen specificity was confirmed in vitro for a few CMV-associated chains. Donors belonging to an Asian-associated ancestry cluster reportedly showed fewer N-insertions in productive TCRs than the roughly 700-donor mean, according to what a later analysis found.

The V gene's germline CDR1 is SGHRS and CDR2 YFSETQ. The CDR3 spans 17 residues. Trimming at V came to 3 bases and at J to 2 bases, leaving 3 bases not matched to a gene. The chain combines TRBV5-1 with TRBJ2-3; 16 nucleotides agree with TRBD2. The sequence was collected from a woman aged 18-29 years in good health and CMV-seropositive. The sample taken for sequencing was PBMCs. This CDR3 reads CASSSGLAGGSTDTQYF. The CDR3 coding sequence is TGCGCCAGCAGCTCGGGACTAGCGGGGGGGTCCACAGATACGCAGTATTTT.